This TCR beta chain was observed in a study of T cell clones after liver transplantation. Looking at the study overall: Three of the eight recipients were HCV-positive; the rest had non-autoimmune, non-viral transplant indications. At least one year of complete immunosuppression withdrawal without enzymes over twice normal defined tolerance. Study results and caveats: Circulating graft-donor-reactive CD4 TCRbeta sequences fell significantly post-transplant in most of the 8 subjects. Post-transplant time points were not standardized, so conclusions are preliminary.

Notes on this clone: Its cognate antigen is unknown.

The CDR3 totals 12 residues. In germline, CDR1 is MDHEN, CDR2 SYDVKM. The V end lost 2 bases, the J end lost 4 bases, and 6 bases lay between the germline ends. The repertoire was sequenced with immunoSEQ multiplex PCR; TCRdb's copy has only in-frame clones and lacks some. Of tens of thousands of clones detected, about 92% appear once; the ten largest clones hold approximately 1%. This sequence joins TRBV28 and TRBJ2-7, with D unclear. The sequenced sample was CD4+ T cells from blood, obtained less than 26 months after liver transplant. The clonotype originates from a human patient who received a liver transplant. Some T cells may originate from the graft donor. CDR3 in DNA: TGTGCCAGCAGTTTAACGGAGTACGAGCAGTACTTC. This codes for CASSLTEYEQYF.